This T cell receptor (beta chain) comes out of a study of blood T cell repertoires in COVID-19. In the study overall: The origin of the acute and convalescent COVID-19 samples was the United States, Italy and Spain. Sources were T cells, B-cell-depleted T cells, or PBMCs; the material itself was cDNA or gDNA.

Sequenced by immunoSEQ multiplex PCR; TCRdb stores in-frame clones only, minus some. In the table there are fewer than 85,000 clones, roughly four fifths of which are singletons. The CDR3 contains 13 residues. The V gene lost 4 bases and the J gene lost 4 bases, with 10 bases spanning the gap. The germline V gene encodes CDR1 SGHTA and CDR2 FQGNSA. The specimen sequenced was peripheral blood. This rearrangement joins TRBV7-2 to TRBJ1-2; weak D call: TRBD1 (6 bases). The TCR sequence derives from a human donor in a cohort sampled during active COVID-19. The CDR3 coding sequence is TGTGCCAGCAGCTCCAGGGGTCCCTATGGCTACACCTTC. Translation: CASSSRGPYGYTF.